The 6 T cell receptor beta chains listed next were all sequenced from one sample in a study of shared clonotypes between healthy human individuals. TCRdb's copy holds only in-frame clones and misses some; the assay was immunoSEQ multiplex PCR. The sample lists over a million clones, about 80% occurring once. Material: memory CD4+ T cells from PBMCs. Subset described: CD45RA-negative fraction. The receptor source for this set is a man aged 18 to 30 in good health. Some clones in this sample may be carry-over from other donors' samples.

The rearrangement links TRBV5-1 to TRBJ2-1, with D tentatively TRBD2 (5 bases). Germline CDR1 and CDR2: SGHRS and YFSETQ. The CDR3 spans 14 residues. Trimming removed 1 base at V and 5 bases at J, with 10 bases between. The CDR3 DNA sequence: TGCGCCAGCAGCTTGAGTAGCGAGGACAATGAGCAGTTCTTC. This translates into CASSLSSEDNEQFF.

This chain links TRBV5-1 with TRBJ2-7; 7 positions agree with TRBD1. This CDR3 region has 16 residues. Germline values: CDR1 SGHRS, CDR2 YFSETQ. Trimming at V came to 0 bases and at J to 6 bases, leaving 12 bases not matched to a gene. The CDR3 DNA is TGCGCCAGCAGCTTGGTTGTAGGGGGCCGAGGTAGCGAGCAGTACTTC. Translation: CASSLVVGGRGSEQYF.

V and J are TRBV4-1 and TRBJ1-4, with D unresolved. Looked up from germline, CDR1 is MGHRA and CDR2 is YSYEKL. The V and J ends lost 0 bases and 0 bases respectively, with 11 bases between them. There are 17 residues in the CDR3. For the CDR3, the DNA is TGCGCCAGCAGCCAAGAGAATGGGGTCGCAACTAATGAAAAACTGTTTTTT. Translating gives CASSQENGVATNEKLFF.

The chain combines TRBV28 with TRBJ2-6; no definite D call. The V and J ends lost 3 bases and 0 bases respectively, with 6 bases between them. There are 15 residues in the CDR3. Germline assignment: CDR1 MDHEN and CDR2 SYDVKM. The CDR3 loop reads CASSFETSGANVLTF. The CDR3 region has the DNA TGTGCCAGCAGTTTCGAGACCTCTGGGGCCAACGTCCTGACTTTC.

This clone was seen a few times. A much larger clone lies a single base off, so this may be a read error. Other DNA sequences in the same sample also yield this CDR3. This chain joins TRBV11-2 and TRBJ1-2; D uncertain. The ends were cut back, 0 bases at V and 2 bases at J, with 4 bases in the middle. Germline-derived CDR1 and CDR2 are SGHAT and FQNNGV. The CDR3 covers 13 residues. CDR3 nucleotides: TGTGCCAGCAGCTTAGACAGGAACTATGGCTACACCTTC. As protein: CASSLDRNYGYTF.

This chain joins TRBV29-1 and TRBJ1-2; D unclear. CDR1 is SQVTM and CDR2 is ANQGSEA in the germline V gene. V lost 7 bases, J lost 0 bases, and 9 bases lay in between. This CDR3 is built from 12 residues. The chain's CDR3 is CSALKTNYGYTF. CDR3 sequence (DNA): TGCAGCGCCCTGAAGACTAACTATGGCTACACCTTC.